What follows describes a single T cell receptor beta chain. This clonotype was counted ten times or more. Its antigen is not yet known. There are no base qualities to consult, and no much larger clone falls within one base. Libraries were constructed by PCR. Sequencing was carried out with an Illumina HiSeq 2500. TCR libraries were prepared with molecular barcoding, using unique molecular identifiers to normalize TCRbeta repertoire quantification. Using fastp trimming at Q25 and MiXCR clonotype assembly, TCRdb reanalyzed the public sequencing data and kept in-frame beta chains. Entries are consolidated by CDR3 protein sequence, retaining the most common genes and DNA. In all, the sample holds under 250,000 distinct CDR3 sequences, and about 7% of those were seen once. The ten biggest clones cover 5.5% to 6.5% of the sample. V is shortened by 4 bases, J by 0 bases, and the region joining them spans 19 bases. From the cysteine through the phenylalanine, the CDR3 covers 18 amino acids. The read is trimmed to its CDR3 DNA, 54 bases read in frame from base 1. CDR1 and CDR2 were assigned from the germline V gene (reference sequence) as LGHDT and YNNKEL.

These data are taken from a study of T-cell reconstitution after alpha-beta-depleted transplantation in children (dated by TCRdb to about 2016). About the study as a whole: Using TCR repertoire profiling, the study followed T-cell immune reconstitution in a quantitative way in children after TCRalphabeta/CD19-depleted allogeneic hematopoietic cell transplantation. The paper as a whole reports these results and caveats: In some patients, the high TCRbeta diversity seen at day 60 was put down to recipient T cells and intrathymic progenitors that had survived conditioning. Over subsequent months, a decline in hyperexpanded clone frequencies was noted, and after one year, T-cell counts and TCRbeta diversity were mostly ascribed to newly produced T cells. Apparently early alphabetaT-cell count recovery about two months after transplant reportedly relied on only several hundred rapidly expanded clones derived from non-depleted graft cells.

The sample's treatment or condition, from its label and the paper: allogeneic hematopoietic cell transplantation with graft depleted of TCRalphabeta T cells and CD19 B cells. The transplant recipients were children given TCRalphabeta/CD19-depleted allogeneic hematopoietic cell grafts. The chain uses TRBV3-1 and TRBJ1-3; the D gene is not confidently resolved. The sequence derives from a boy aged 2 to 10 with acute lymphoblastic leukemia, due to receive a stem cell transplant. This material consisted of PBMCs, taken before TCRalphabeta/CD19-depleted stem cell transplant. The bases are TGTGCCAGCAGCCTTAATATGGGGTTATTGGGCTCTGGAAACACCATATATTTT. The translation is CASSLNMGLLGSGNTIYF.